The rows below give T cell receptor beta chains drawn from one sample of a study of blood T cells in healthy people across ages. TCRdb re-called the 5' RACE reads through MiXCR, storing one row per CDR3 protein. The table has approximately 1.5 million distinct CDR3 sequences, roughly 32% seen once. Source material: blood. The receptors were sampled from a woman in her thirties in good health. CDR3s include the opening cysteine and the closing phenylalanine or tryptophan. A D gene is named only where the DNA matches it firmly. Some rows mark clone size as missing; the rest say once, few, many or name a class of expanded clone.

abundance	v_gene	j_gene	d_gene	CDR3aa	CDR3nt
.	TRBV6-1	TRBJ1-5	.	CASSEAWTNQPQHF	TGTGCCAGCAGTGAAGCTTGGACCAATCAGCCCCAGCATTTT
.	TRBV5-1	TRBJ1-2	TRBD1	CASSRSGQGQDGCTF	TGCGCCAGCAGTAGATCGGGACAGGGGCAGGATGGCTGCACCTTC
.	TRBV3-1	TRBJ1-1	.	CASSQVEVKAEAFF	TGTGCCAGCAGCCAAGTTGAGGTGAAGGCTGAAGCTTTCTTT
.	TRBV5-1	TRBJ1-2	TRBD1	CASSSGGAVGYTF	TGCGCCAGCAGCTCAGGGGGCGCGGTTGGCTACACCTTC
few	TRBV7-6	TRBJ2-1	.	CASSSYPLQNNEQFF	TGTGCCAGCAGCTCGTATCCCCTTCAAAACAATGAGCAGTTCTTC
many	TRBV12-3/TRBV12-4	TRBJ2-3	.	CASNFGQASDTQYF	TGTGCCAGCAACTTTGGGCAGGCGTCAGATACGCAGTATTTT
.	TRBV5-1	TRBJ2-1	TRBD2	CASSFPTSGAGNEQFF	TGCGCCAGCAGCTTCCCTACTAGCGGGGCTGGCAATGAGCAGTTCTTC
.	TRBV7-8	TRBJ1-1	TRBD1	CASGDRGNTEAFF	TGTGCCAGCGGGGACAGGGGGAACACTGAAGCTTTCTTT
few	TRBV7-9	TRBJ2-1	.	CASSSAGNMSYNEQFF	TGTGCCAGCAGCTCTGCCGGTAATATGAGTTACAATGAGCAGTTCTTC
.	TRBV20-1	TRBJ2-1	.	CSARERQVVNEQFF	TGCAGTGCTAGAGAGCGCCAAGTTGTCAATGAGCAGTTCTTC
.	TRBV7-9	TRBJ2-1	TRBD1	CASSRQGAVYEQFF	TGTGCCAGCAGCAGACAGGGGGCGGTCTATGAGCAGTTCTTC
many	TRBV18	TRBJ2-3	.	CASSPPGRTDTQYF	TGTGCCAGCAGCCCGCCCGGGCGCACAGATACGCAGTATTTT
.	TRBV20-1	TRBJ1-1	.	CSAPNSGGLWTEAFF	TGCAGTGCCCCTAATAGTGGGGGGTTGTGGACTGAAGCTTTCTTT